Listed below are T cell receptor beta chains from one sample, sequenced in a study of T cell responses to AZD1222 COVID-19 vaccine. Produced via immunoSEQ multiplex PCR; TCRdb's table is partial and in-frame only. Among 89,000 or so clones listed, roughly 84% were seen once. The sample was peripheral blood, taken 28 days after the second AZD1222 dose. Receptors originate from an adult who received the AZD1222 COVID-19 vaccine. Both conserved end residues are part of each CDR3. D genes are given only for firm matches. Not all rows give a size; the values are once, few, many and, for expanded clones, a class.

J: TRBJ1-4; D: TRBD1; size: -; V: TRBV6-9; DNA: TGTGCCAGCAGTTATTGCCCGGACAGGGTCACAACTAATGAAAAACTGTTTTTT; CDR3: CASSYCPDRVTTNEKLFF
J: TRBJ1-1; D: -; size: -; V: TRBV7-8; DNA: TGTGCCAGCAGCTTAGGACTGCGGACTGAAGCTTTCTTT; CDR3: CASSLGLRTEAFF
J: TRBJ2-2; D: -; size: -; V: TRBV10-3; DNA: TGTGCCATCAGTGAGGGGGCGAACACCGGGGAGCTGTTTTTT; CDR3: CAISEGANTGELFF
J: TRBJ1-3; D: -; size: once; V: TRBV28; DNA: TGTGCCAGCAGTTTTAACAGACGCTCTGGAAACACCATATATTTT; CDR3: CASSFNRRSGNTIYF
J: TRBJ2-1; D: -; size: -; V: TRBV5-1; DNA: TGCGCCAGTGGACAGAGCTACAATGAGCAGTTCTTC; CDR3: CASGQSYNEQFF
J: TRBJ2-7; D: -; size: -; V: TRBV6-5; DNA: TGTGCCAGCAGGGCGGGGGCCAGCTCCTACGAGCAGTACTTC; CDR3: CASRAGASSYEQYF
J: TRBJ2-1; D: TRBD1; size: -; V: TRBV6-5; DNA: TGTGCCAGCAGGAATGACAGGGCGCCCTACAATGAGCAGTTCTTC; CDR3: CASRNDRAPYNEQFF
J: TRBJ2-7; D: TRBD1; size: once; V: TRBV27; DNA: TGTGCCAGCAGTTTTACCGGGACAGGGTACTCCTACGAGCAGTACTTC; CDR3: CASSFTGTGYSYEQYF
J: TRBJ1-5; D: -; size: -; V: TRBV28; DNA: TGTGCCAGCAGTTTAGGCACGGGCAATCAGCCCCAGCATTTT; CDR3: CASSLGTGNQPQHF
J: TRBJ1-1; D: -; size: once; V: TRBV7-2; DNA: TGTGCCAGCAGCTTAGGACAGAACACTGAAGCTTTCTTT; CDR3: CASSLGQNTEAFF
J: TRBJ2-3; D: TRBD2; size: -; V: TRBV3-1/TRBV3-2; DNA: TGTGCCAGCAGCCCATATCTAGCGGCTAGCACAGATACGCAGTATTTT; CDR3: CASSPYLAASTDTQYF
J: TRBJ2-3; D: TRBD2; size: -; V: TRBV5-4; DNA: TGTGCCAGCAGCTTGCGCGGGGGGCCAATCACAGATACGCAGTATTTT; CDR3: CASSLRGGPITDTQYF
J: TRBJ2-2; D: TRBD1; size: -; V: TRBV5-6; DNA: TGTGCCAGCAGCACCCTGGACAGGGAGAACACCGGGGAGCTGTTTTTT; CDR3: CASSTLDRENTGELFF
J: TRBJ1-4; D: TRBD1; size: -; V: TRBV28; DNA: TGTGCCAGCAGGGAGACAGGGGAGCGGGAAAAACTGTTTTTT; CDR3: CASRETGEREKLFF
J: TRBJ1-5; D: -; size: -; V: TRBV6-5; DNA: TGTGCCAGCGGATTTTCGTCGGGGCAGCCCCAGCATTTT; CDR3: CASGFSSGQPQHF
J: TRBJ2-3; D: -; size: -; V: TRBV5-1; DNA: TGCGCCAGCAGCCAATCCACAGATACGCAGTATTTT; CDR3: CASSQSTDTQYF
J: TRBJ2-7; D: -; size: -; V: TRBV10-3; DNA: TGTGCCATCAGGGGTACCCTCGGATACGAGCAGTACTTC; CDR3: CAIRGTLGYEQYF
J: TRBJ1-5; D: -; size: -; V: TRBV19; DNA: TGTGCCAGTAGTGCGGGGAGCAATCAGCCCCAGCATTTT; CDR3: CASSAGSNQPQHF
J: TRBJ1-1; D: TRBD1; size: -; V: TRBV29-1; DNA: TGCAGCGTCAAAGGAGGGACAGGGGAGACTTTCTTT; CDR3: CSVKGGTGETFF
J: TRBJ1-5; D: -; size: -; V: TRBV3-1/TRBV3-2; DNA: TGTGCCAGCAGCCAAGATTCGACAGATCAGCCCCAGCATTTT; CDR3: CASSQDSTDQPQHF
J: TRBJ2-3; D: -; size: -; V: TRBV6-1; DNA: TGTGCCAGCAGTGACCGGGCCGTCACAGATACGCAGTATTTT; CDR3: CASSDRAVTDTQYF
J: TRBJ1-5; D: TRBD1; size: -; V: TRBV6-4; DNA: TGTGCCAGCACCTCACAGGGGGCTTTAAATCAGCCCCAGCATTTT; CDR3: CASTSQGALNQPQHF
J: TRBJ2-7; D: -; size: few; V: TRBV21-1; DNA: TGTGCCAGCAGCAGAAACAGCGTTAGCTCCTACGAGCAGTACTTC; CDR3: CASSRNSVSSYEQYF
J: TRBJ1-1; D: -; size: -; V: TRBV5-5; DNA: TGTGCCAGCATCCAGGGGAGAAGGACTGAAGCTTTCTTT; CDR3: CASIQGRRTEAFF
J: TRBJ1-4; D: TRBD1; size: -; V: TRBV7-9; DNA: TGTGCCAGCAGCGGGACAGGGGGCCTTGAAAAACTGTTTTTT; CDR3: CASSGTGGLEKLFF
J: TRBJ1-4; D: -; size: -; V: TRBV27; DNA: TGTGCCAGCAGCCCGAACAGACCGGCCGAAAAACTGTTTTTT; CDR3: CASSPNRPAEKLFF
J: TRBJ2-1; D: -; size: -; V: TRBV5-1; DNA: TGCGCCAGCAGCTTGGACGGGTACTCTTCTGAGCAGTTCTTC; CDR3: CASSLDGYSSEQFF
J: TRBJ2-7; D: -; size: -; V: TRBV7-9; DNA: TGTGCCAGCAGCTTAGCGCTCCACTACGAGCAGTACTTC; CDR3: CASSLALHYEQYF
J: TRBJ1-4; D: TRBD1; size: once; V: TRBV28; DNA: TGTGCCAGCAGCTCCGGGACAGAAAAGGAAAAACTGTTTTTT; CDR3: CASSSGTEKEKLFF
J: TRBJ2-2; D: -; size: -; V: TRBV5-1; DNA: TGCGCCAGCAGCTTGATGGGGGGCTGGATGACCGGGGAGCTGTTTTTT; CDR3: CASSLMGGWMTGELFF
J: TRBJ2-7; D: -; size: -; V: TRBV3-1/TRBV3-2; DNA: TGTGCCAGCAGCCTAACCTTAAGCTCCTACGAGCAGTACTTC; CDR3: CASSLTLSSYEQYF
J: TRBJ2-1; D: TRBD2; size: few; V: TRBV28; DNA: TGTGCCAGCAGTCCAGGCGGGACTACCTACAATGAGCAGTTCTTC; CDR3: CASSPGGTTYNEQFF
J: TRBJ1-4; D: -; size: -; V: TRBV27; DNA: TGTGCCAGCAGTTCCCCAGCAACTAATGAAAAACTGTTTTTT; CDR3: CASSSPATNEKLFF
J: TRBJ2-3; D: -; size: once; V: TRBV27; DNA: TGTGCCAGCAGCCGTAAGGGGTCGGGGTCCACAGATACGCAGTATTTT; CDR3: CASSRKGSGSTDTQYF
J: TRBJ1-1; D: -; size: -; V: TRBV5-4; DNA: TGTGCCAGCAGCTTTTCAGTGAACACTGAAGCTTTCTTT; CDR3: CASSFSVNTEAFF
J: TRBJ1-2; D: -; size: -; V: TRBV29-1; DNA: TGCAGCGTTGAAACAGGGTTAGGAGGTGGCTACACCTTC; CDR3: CSVETGLGGGYTF
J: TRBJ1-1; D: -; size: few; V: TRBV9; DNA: TGTGCCAGCCAAGGGGAAAACACTGAAGCTTTCTTT; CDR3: CASQGENTEAFF
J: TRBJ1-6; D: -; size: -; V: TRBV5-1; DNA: TGCGCCAGCAGCTTCGGGGAGACGTCCTATAATTCACCCCTCCACTTT; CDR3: CASSFGETSYNSPLHF
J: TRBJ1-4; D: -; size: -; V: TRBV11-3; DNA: TGTGCCAGCCGGCTAGAAAATCGTTATGAAAAACTGTTTTTT; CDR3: CASRLENRYEKLFF
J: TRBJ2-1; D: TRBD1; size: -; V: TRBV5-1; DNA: TGCGCCAGCAGCTACGGACAGGGGTCGTACAATGAGCAGTTCTTC; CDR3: CASSYGQGSYNEQFF
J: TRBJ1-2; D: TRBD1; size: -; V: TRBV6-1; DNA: TGTGCCAGCAGTGAACGTATAACAGGGGCCGGCTATGGCTACACCTTC; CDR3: CASSERITGAGYGYTF
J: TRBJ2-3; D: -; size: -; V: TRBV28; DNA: TGTGCCAGTTCCACCGGCGTCGATACGCAGTATTTT; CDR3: CASSTGVDTQYF
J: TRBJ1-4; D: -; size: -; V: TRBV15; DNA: TGTGCCACCAGCAGGGTTGGATCTTCTCAAGAAAAACTGTTTTTT; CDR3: CATSRVGSSQEKLFF
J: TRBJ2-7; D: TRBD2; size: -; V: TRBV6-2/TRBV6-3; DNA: TGTGCCAGCAGTTACCATACCGTAGCGGGACGGTACGAGCAGTACTTC; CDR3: CASSYHTVAGRYEQYF
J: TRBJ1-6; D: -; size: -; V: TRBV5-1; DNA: TGCGCCAGCAGCTTGGTTGCTGCGGACATCCCCGTCTTACCCCTCCACTTT; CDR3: CASSLVAADIPVLPLHF
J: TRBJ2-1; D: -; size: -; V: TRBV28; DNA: TGTGCCAGCAGTAGACGGGAGCCTCAGTTCTTC; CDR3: CASSRREPQFF
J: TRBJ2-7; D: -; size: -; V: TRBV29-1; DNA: TGCAGCCCGGACAGTTCTACCGAATCCTACGAGCAGTACTTC; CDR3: CSPDSSTESYEQYF
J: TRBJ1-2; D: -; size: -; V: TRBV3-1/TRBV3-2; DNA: TGTGCCAGCAGCCAGGGGAGTTCTAACTATGGCTACACCTTC; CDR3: CASSQGSSNYGYTF
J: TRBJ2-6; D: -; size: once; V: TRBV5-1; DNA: TGCGCCAGCAGCCCCCTGGGGGCTGGGGCCAACGTCCTGACTTTC; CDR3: CASSPLGAGANVLTF
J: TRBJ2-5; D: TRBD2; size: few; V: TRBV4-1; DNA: TGCGCCAGCAGCCCCGGGGGGCAAGAGACCCAGTACTTC; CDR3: CASSPGGQETQYF
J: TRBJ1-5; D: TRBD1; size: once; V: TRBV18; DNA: TGTGCCAGCTCACCGGGACAGATAGGTCAGCCCCAGCATTTT; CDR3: CASSPGQIGQPQHF
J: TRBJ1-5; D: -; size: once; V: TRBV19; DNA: TGTGCCAGTAGTATCGTAGGGGGCAATCAGCCCCAGCATTTT; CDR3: CASSIVGGNQPQHF
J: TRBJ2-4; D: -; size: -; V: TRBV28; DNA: TGTGCCAGCAGCCCTGGGGACCTAGCCAAAAACATTCAGTACTTC; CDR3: CASSPGDLAKNIQYF
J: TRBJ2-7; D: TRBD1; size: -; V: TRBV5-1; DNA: TGCGCCAGCAGCTCGACAGGGTCCTACGAGCAGTACTTC; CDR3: CASSSTGSYEQYF
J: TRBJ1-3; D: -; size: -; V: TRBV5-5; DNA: TGTGCCAGCAGCTTGGTGTCCGTTGGCTCTGGAAACACCATATATTTT; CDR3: CASSLVSVGSGNTIYF
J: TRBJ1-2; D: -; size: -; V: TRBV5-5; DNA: TGTGCCAGCAGCCAGATCGGACAGTCCGGCGACTATGGCTACACCTTC; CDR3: CASSQIGQSGDYGYTF